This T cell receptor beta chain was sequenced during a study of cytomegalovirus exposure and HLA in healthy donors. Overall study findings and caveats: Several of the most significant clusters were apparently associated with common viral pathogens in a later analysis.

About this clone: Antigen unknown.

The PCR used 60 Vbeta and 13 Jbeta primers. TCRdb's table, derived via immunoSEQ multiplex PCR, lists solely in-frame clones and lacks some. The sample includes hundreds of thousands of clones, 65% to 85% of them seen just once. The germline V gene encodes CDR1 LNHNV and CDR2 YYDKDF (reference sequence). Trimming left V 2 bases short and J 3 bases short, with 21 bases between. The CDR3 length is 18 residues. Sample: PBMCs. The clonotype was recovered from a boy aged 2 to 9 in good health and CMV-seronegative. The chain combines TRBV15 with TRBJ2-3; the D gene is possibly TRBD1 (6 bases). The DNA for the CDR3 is TGTGCCACCAGCAGACGATACCCCAGGACAGTTAAAACAGATACGCAGTATTTT. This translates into CATSRRYPRTVKTDTQYF.